This passage covers 9 T cell receptor beta chains from one sample sequenced in a study of vaccination and CD4 T cells after COVID-19. No cognate antigen is known for these TCRs. Time point: late sampling 161 to 241 days after vaccination in three convalescent patients. Treatment given: roughly nine-day PBMC culture with coronavirus spike peptide pools or control peptides (ViraFEST assay). Sequencing of DNA taken from cultured CD4+ T cells relied on the Oncomine TCR Beta short-read assay. TCRdb analysed the PCR reads with MiXCR anew, one entry per CDR3 protein. The sample yields 15,000 to 20,000 distinct CDR3 sequences, 44% seen once. The material was CD4+ T cells from blood, cultured in vitro, obtained about 7 months after SARS-CoV-2 vaccination. The receptors were sampled from a human donor who had recovered from COVID-19.

This clonotype was seen a handful of times. The V call is TRBV28, the J call TRBJ1-2, with 9 bases aligning to TRBD1. The CDR3 has 14 residues. The V gene's germline CDR1 is MDHEN and CDR2 SYDVKM. Trimming cost V 2 bases and J 4 bases; bases outside gene matches: 2. The CDR3 DNA reads TGTGCCAGCAGTTTACTGGGACAGGGCTATGGCTACACCTTC. Its protein product is CASSLLGQGYGYTF.

Within the sample, this clonotype is large. The CDR3 here is CASSLDAGPQETQYF. The CDR3 DNA reads as TGCGCCAGCAGCTTGGATGCGGGGCCGCAAGAGACCCAGTACTTC. The chain is built from TRBV5-1 and TRBJ2-5; D is perhaps TRBD2 (6 bases). Trimming took off 0 bases at V and 2 bases at J, with 11 bases between the two ends. Germline CDR1 is SGHRS and CDR2 is YFSETQ. The CDR3 covers 15 residues. Complete variable domain (other parts from reference TRBV5-1 and TRBJ2-5): KAGVTQTPRYLIKTRGQQVTLSCSPISGHRSVSWYQQTPGQGLQFLFEYFSETQRNKGNFPGRFSGRQFSNSRSEMNVSTLELGDSALYLCASSLDAGPQETQYFGPGTRLLVL.

This chain links TRBV5-4 with TRBJ1-6; the D is unclear. Germline loops: CDR1 SGHNT, CDR2 YYREEE (reference sequence). The germline V and J ends were trimmed by 0 bases and 9 bases, with 10 bases remaining between them. The CDR3 consists of 14 residues. The CDR3 region has the DNA TGTGCCAGCAGCTTGGCCGAACCCAGTTCACCCCTCCACTTT. This encodes CASSLAEPSSPLHF.

The chain is built from TRBV20-1 and TRBJ1-6; tentative D call: TRBD1 (6 bases). CDR1 DFQATT and CDR2 SNEGSKA come from the germline V gene (reference sequence). The CDR3 is 15 residues long. With 0 bases removed from V and 6 bases from J, the gap between germline ends came to 12 bases. As DNA, the CDR3 is TGCAGTGCTAGAGAGGGGCAGGGGAGTAATTCACCCCTCCACTTT. Amino acid sequence: CSAREGQGSNSPLHF.

This sequence joins TRBV20-1 and TRBJ2-7; the D is unclear. Germline CDR1 DFQATT, CDR2 SNEGSKA (reference sequence). Trimming took 5 bases from V and 1 from J, leaving 15 bases between them. This CDR3 is built from 14 residues. CDR3 nucleotides: TGCAGTGCTGATACCGCGGTAGGGTCCTACGAGCAGTACTTC. It translates to CSADTAVGSYEQYF.

V gene TRBV2 combines with J gene TRBJ2-3, with 9 bases matching TRBD1. This CDR3 has 14 amino acids. The V gene's germline CDR1 is SNHLY and CDR2 FYNNEI. V lost 5 bases and J lost 4; bases outside the gene matches: 4. Written as DNA, the CDR3 is TGTGCCAGCAGTTACACAGGGGGCGCAGATACGCAGTATTTT. The encoded protein is CASSYTGGADTQYF.

This clonotype was picked up a small number of times. The J gene is TRBJ1-5, the V gene TRBV7-2; D remains ambiguous. The V gene's germline CDR1 is SGHTA and CDR2 FQGNSA. The CDR3 runs 16 residues. Trimming stripped 1 base from V and 0 bases from J, with 10 bases between. CDR3 coding DNA: TGTGCCAGCAGCTTAGAGCCATTTTATAGCAATCAGCCCCAGCATTTT. Protein product: CASSLEPFYSNQPQHF.

The CDR3 DNA reads as TGTACTAGCAGCTTCGGGAATAGCGTCACAGATACGCAGTATTTT. This gives the protein CTSSFGNSVTDTQYF. The V gene is TRBV7-7, the J gene TRBJ2-3, with a tentative D call TRBD2 (6 bases). Germline CDR1 SSHAT, CDR2 FNYEAQ (reference sequence). CDR3 size: 15 residues.

The J gene is TRBJ2-5, the V gene TRBV20-1, with D possibly matching TRBD2 (5 bases). This CDR3 spans 13 amino acids. Trimming took 5 bases from V and 5 from J, leaving 15 bases between them. Germline assignment: CDR1 DFQATT and CDR2 SNEGSKA (reference sequence). CDR3 bases: TGCAGTGCTTTAATTACGGCGGGCGAGACCCAGTACTTC. Translation gives CSALITAGETQYF.